These 28 T cell receptor beta chains were sequenced from one sample in a study of shared clonotypes between healthy human individuals. The assay was immunoSEQ multiplex PCR, and TCRdb's table has in-frame clones only and misses some. The sample lists around 2.5 million clones; 80% to 95% were seen once. Source material: naive CD4+ T cells from PBMCs. Indicated subset: CD45RA+ positively selected. Receptors originate from a man between 18 and 35 years old in good health. Some clones in this sample may be carry-over from other donors' samples.

The chain employs TRBV28 and TRBJ1-5; 7 bases agree with TRBD1. The length of the CDR3 is 16 residues. J gave up 3 bases and V 5 bases, and 10 bases lay outside the gene matches. The V gene's germline CDR1 is MDHEN and CDR2 SYDVKM. The CDR3 is CASSPRWDRTNQPQHF. DNA for the CDR3: TGTGCCAGCAGTCCACGTTGGGACAGAACCAATCAGCCCCAGCATTTT.

This rearrangement joins TRBV30 to TRBJ2-1; 7 positions match TRBD1. Trimming took 5 bases from V and 7 from J; bases not matched to a gene: 11. The CDR3 runs to 14 residues. Germline values: CDR1 GTSNPN, CDR2 SVGIG (reference sequence). The CDR3 DNA follows: TGTGCCTGGGAGACAGGGTCATGGGGGAATGAGCAGTTCTTC. It codes for CAWETGSWGNEQFF.

This chain joins TRBV7-3 and TRBJ2-7, with 10 positions matching TRBD1. Germline values: CDR1 SGHTA, CDR2 FQGTGA. The CDR3 totals 15 residues. V lost 7 bases and J lost 3; bases outside the gene matches: 9. CDR3 loop: CASTLPGTGVYEQYF. In DNA form, the CDR3 reads TGTGCCAGCACCCTACCCGGGACAGGGGTCTACGAGCAGTACTTC.

The chain is built from TRBV27 and TRBJ1-2; no clear D gene. Germline CDR1 MNHEY, CDR2 SMNVEV (reference sequence). The V gene lost 3 bases and the J gene lost 2 bases, with 10 bases spanning the gap. This CDR3 comprises 14 residues. The CDR3 region is CASSFREANYGYTF. CDR3 coding DNA: TGTGCCAGCAGTTTCCGGGAGGCCAACTATGGCTACACCTTC.

The chain is built from TRBV7-3 and TRBJ2-2; D gene unclear. V lost 2 bases and J 1 base, leaving 11 bases between the germline ends. This CDR3 spans 16 amino acids. CDR1 and CDR2 from the germline V gene are SGHTA and FQGTGA. CDR3 protein: CASSLGATRNTGELFF. CDR3 DNA: TGTGCCAGCAGCTTAGGAGCGACACGGAACACCGGGGAGCTGTTTTTT.

This clone appeared once. The chain carries TRBV13 and TRBJ2-2; no reliable D call. CDR1 is PRHDT, CDR2 FYEKMQ, per germline (reference sequence). The CDR3 extends over 15 amino acids. Trimming removed 3 bases from V and 4 bases from J, with 12 bases in between. The CDR3: CASSLQDPSTGELFF. The CDR3 coding sequence is TGTGCCAGCAGCTTGCAGGATCCGAGCACCGGGGAGCTGTTTTTT.

As DNA, the CDR3 is TGTGCCAGCAGTGACCGGGTGAGGGCTCAGCCCCAGCATTTT. Translated, it gives CASSDRVRAQPQHF. V and J are TRBV6-4 and TRBJ1-5; D call uncertain. V was trimmed by 2 bases and J by 6 bases, leaving 11 bases between them. From germline, CDR1 is MRHNA and CDR2 SNTAGT. The CDR3 sequence is 14 residues long.

The chain carries TRBV4-2 and TRBJ2-3; D might be TRBD1 (5 bases). V lost 1 base and J lost 4, with 6 bases in between. This CDR3 has 13 amino acids. CDR1 LGHNA and CDR2 YNFKEQ come from the germline V gene. The CDR3 protein is CASSQGGPDTQYF. CDR3 in DNA: TGTGCCAGCAGCCAAGGGGGCCCAGATACGCAGTATTTT.

This chain connects TRBV6-5 to TRBJ1-2, with 9 bases lining up with TRBD1. This CDR3 spans 14 amino acids. V gave up 0 bases and J gave up 8 bases; unmatched junction bases: 4. Germline values: CDR1 MNHEY, CDR2 SVGAGI. The CDR3 loop is CASSYSDRGVGYTF. CDR3 nucleotides: TGTGCCAGCAGTTACTCGGACAGGGGAGTCGGCTACACCTTC.

This chain uses TRBV2 with TRBJ1-1; possible D gene TRBD1, 5 bases. Germline V gene lookup returns CDR1 SNHLY and CDR2 FYNNEI. CDR3 size: 14 residues. Trimming cost V 7 bases and J 6 bases, with 18 bases left between them. For the CDR3, the DNA is TGTGCCAGCATTATGGGTGGGGGAGTGGCTGAAGCTTTCTTT. Translated, it gives CASIMGGGVAEAFF.

The CDR3 DNA reads TGCGCCAGCAGCGCGGGCCTTAAACTAGAACGGGAGACCCAGTACTTC. Its translation is CASSAGLKLERETQYF. J is TRBJ2-5 and V is TRBV5-1, with a possible D match to TRBD2 (5 bases). Trimming left V 4 bases short and J 5 bases short, with 21 bases between. The germline V gene has CDR1 SGHRS and CDR2 YFSETQ. The CDR3 totals 16 residues.

The CDR3: CASSSGQGDTQYF. CDR3 in DNA: TGCGCCAGCAGCTCCGGACAGGGGGATACGCAGTATTTT. The gene calls are TRBV5-1 and TRBJ2-3, with 9 bases identical to TRBD1. J was trimmed by 6 bases and V by 3 bases; bases with no gene match: 2. The CDR3 extends over 13 amino acids. The germline V gene encodes CDR1 SGHRS and CDR2 YFSETQ.

The chain carries TRBV28 and TRBJ1-2; 7 nucleotides match TRBD1. Germline V gene sequence: CDR1 MDHEN, CDR2 SYDVKM. The trim removed 7 bases at V and 3 bases at J, leaving 11 bases unmatched. This CDR3 is 15 amino acids long. The DNA for the CDR3 is TGTGCCAGCAATCCGACAGGGAAAGCGGACTATGGCTACACCTTC. Protein sequence: CASNPTGKADYGYTF.

The chain links TRBV4-2 to TRBJ2-5; tentative D call: TRBD1 (6 bases). Germline V lookup: CDR1 LGHNA, CDR2 YNFKEQ. The CDR3 contains 13 residues. V was cut by 7 bases and J by 1 base, with 10 bases left in between. The DNA for the CDR3 is TGTGCCAGCAACCAGGGGCCCCAAGAGACCCAGTACTTC. Amino acids: CASNQGPQETQYF.

The gene calls are TRBV15 and TRBJ2-1; no clear D gene. This CDR3 has 14 residues. V was trimmed by 1 base and J by 12 bases, leaving 16 bases between them. The germline V gene encodes CDR1 LNHNV and CDR2 YYDKDF (reference sequence). The CDR3 DNA sequence: TGTGCCACCAGCAGAGGGGGTAAGGGTGGCGGGCAGTTCTTC. Its translation is CATSRGGKGGGQFF. The full variable domain, in which reference TRBV15 and TRBJ2-1 provide the parts outside the CDR3, is DAMVIQNPRYQVTQFGKPVTLSCSQTLNHNVMYWYQQKSSQAPKLLFHYYDKDFNNEADTPDNFQSRRPNTSFCFLDIRSPGLGDTAMYLCATSRGGKGGGQFFGPGTRLTVL.

J is TRBJ2-1 and V is TRBV13, with 11 bases that match TRBD2. Germline CDR1 and CDR2: PRHDT and FYEKMQ (reference sequence). This CDR3 has 15 amino acids. V gave up 3 bases and J gave up 2 bases; unmatched junction bases: 0. The CDR3 sequence is CASSFSGRAYNEQFF. CDR3 DNA: TGTGCCAGCAGCTTTAGCGGGAGGGCCTACAATGAGCAGTTCTTC.

The V gene is TRBV11-2, the J gene TRBJ1-1, with D perhaps TRBD1 (5 bases). This CDR3 is built from 14 residues. Between the trimmed V and J ends, which lost 4 bases and 0 bases, there was a span of 9 bases. Germline CDR1 reads SGHAT; CDR2 reads FQNNGV. The CDR3 region is CASSWNRLNTEAFF. CDR3 DNA: TGTGCCAGCAGCTGGAACAGGTTGAACACTGAAGCTTTCTTT.

The V call is TRBV6-5, the J call TRBJ1-2, with unresolved D. The CDR3 loop spans 11 amino acids. Per germline, CDR1 MNHEY and CDR2 SVGAGI. The germline V and J ends were trimmed by 6 bases and 7 bases, with 9 bases remaining between them. CDR3 DNA sequence: TGTGCCAGCAGATCCCGGGGTGGCTACACCTTC. Residues: CASRSRGGYTF.

In its sample, this clone was seen a few times. This CDR3 is also generated by other DNA sequences in the sample. The chain is built from TRBV7-9 and TRBJ2-7; either TRBD1 or TRBD2 may supply D (5 bases each). With 0 bases removed from V and 6 bases from J, the gap between germline ends came to 9 bases. The CDR3 spans 13 residues. Germline V gene lookup returns CDR1 SEHNR and CDR2 FQNEAQ (reference sequence). CDR3 sequence: CASSLAGAGEQYF. In DNA form, the CDR3 reads TGTGCCAGCAGCTTAGCAGGGGCGGGCGAGCAGTACTTC.

With regard to this clone: The same CDR3 also results from other DNA sequences found in this sample. The rearrangement links TRBV7-9 to TRBJ2-3; TRBD2 is a possible D gene (6 bases). V was trimmed by 0 bases and J by 7 bases, leaving 8 bases between them. The CDR3 has 13 amino acids. Germline CDR1 is SEHNR and CDR2 is FQNEAQ (reference sequence). Here the CDR3 reads CASSLAGGNTQYF. The CDR3 DNA sequence: TGTGCCAGCAGCTTAGCGGGCGGGAATACGCAGTATTTT. Together with reference TRBV7-9 and TRBJ2-3, the CDR3 gives the full variable domain: DTGVSQNPRHKITKRGQNVTFRCDPISEHNRLYWYRQTLGQGPEFLTYFQNEAQLEKSRLLSDRFSAERPKGSFSTLEIQRTEQGDSAMYLCASSLAGGNTQYFGPGTRLTVL.

Comments on this clone: Other DNA sequences of this sample code for an identical CDR3. The J gene is TRBJ2-7, the V gene TRBV5-1; 13 positions match TRBD2. CDR3 length: 15 residues. J was trimmed by 2 bases and V by 4 bases; bases with no gene match: 3. CDR1 is SGHRS, CDR2 YFSETQ, per germline. The CDR3 nucleotides are TGCGCCAGCAGCGGGGGACTAGCGGGAACCTACGAGCAGTACTTC. Protein: CASSGGLAGTYEQYF. Based on the CDR3 plus reference TRBV5-1 and TRBJ2-7, the full variable domain is KAGVTQTPRYLIKTRGQQVTLSCSPISGHRSVSWYQQTPGQGLQFLFEYFSETQRNKGNFPGRFSGRQFSNSRSEMNVSTLELGDSALYLCASSGGLAGTYEQYFGPGTRLTVT.

The CDR3, as DNA: TGCGCCAGCAGCGAGATTTACAATGAGCAGTTCTTC. This encodes CASSEIYNEQFF. The rearrangement joins TRBV5-1 to TRBJ2-1; D ambiguous. V was pared by 4 bases and J by 4 bases, with 6 bases between. The CDR3 is 12 residues long. Germline V gene sequence: CDR1 SGHRS, CDR2 YFSETQ.

Worth noting for this clone: The same CDR3 arises from other DNA sequences in this sample as well. The chain joins TRBV18 to TRBJ1-5; weak D call: TRBD1 (5 bases). V was clipped by 2 bases and J by 0 bases, with 11 bases between them. The V gene's germline CDR1 is KGHSH and CDR2 LQKENI. This CDR3 region has 16 residues. The CDR3 reads CASSPLGPGSNQPQHF. DNA for the CDR3: TGTGCCAGCTCACCATTGGGACCGGGTAGCAATCAGCCCCAGCATTTT.

V and J are TRBV5-6 and TRBJ2-3; TRBD1 matches at 7 bases. CDR1 is SGHDT, CDR2 YYEEEE, per germline. This CDR3 has 16 amino acids. Losses at the gene ends were 5 bases for V and 1 base for J; bases not matched to a gene: 10. The CDR3 DNA reads as TGTGCCAGCAGGACACTGACAGGGTCCGGCACAGATACGCAGTATTTT. Its protein is CASRTLTGSGTDTQYF.

The CDR3 reads CASSFGLAGGGSVTDTQYF. DNA for the CDR3: TGCGCCAGCAGCTTCGGACTAGCGGGAGGCGGGAGCGTGACAGATACGCAGTATTTT. V is TRBV5-1 and J is TRBJ2-3; 14 positions match TRBD2. With 2 bases clipped from V and 3 bases from J, the junction kept 11 bases outside the gene matches. CDR1 is SGHRS and CDR2 is YFSETQ in the germline V gene. This CDR3 has 19 residues.

The chain carries TRBV4-2 and TRBJ1-5; D ambiguous. The V gene lost 0 bases and the J gene lost 6 bases, with 12 bases spanning the gap. This CDR3 comprises 15 residues. CDR1 LGHNA and CDR2 YNFKEQ come from the germline V gene. The CDR3 loop is CASSQDPRGGQPQHF. CDR3 bases: TGTGCCAGCAGCCAAGATCCCCGAGGAGGTCAGCCCCAGCATTTT.

Concerning this clone itself: The identical CDR3 is also encoded by other nucleotide sequences in the sample. The chain carries TRBV5-1 and TRBJ2-6; D is unclear. The germline gives CDR1 SGHRS, CDR2 YFSETQ. The V gene lost 0 bases and the J gene lost 0 bases, with 4 bases spanning the gap. The CDR3 consists of 15 residues. The CDR3 protein is CASSLVSSGANVLTF. The CDR3 DNA reads TGCGCCAGCAGCTTGGTAAGCTCTGGGGCCAACGTCCTGACTTTC.

This chain's CDR3 is CASIGASYEQYF. The CDR3 DNA reads TGTGCCAGCATCGGAGCGTCCTACGAGCAGTACTTC. The V gene is TRBV28, the J gene TRBJ2-7; no clear D gene. Germline loops: CDR1 MDHEN, CDR2 SYDVKM. V was pared by 7 bases and J by 1 base, with 8 bases between. This CDR3 is 12 amino acids long.